This TCR beta chain appears in the sequencing data of a study of early T cells in non-severe SARS-CoV-2 infection. The wider study: It was bulk RNA from unsorted whole blood that was sequenced, and the chains were unpaired. Study outcomes and limitations: Private and CD4 specificities were missed by VDJdb matching, skewed to anti-spike CD8.

This clonotype has at least ten counts. Its antigen is undetermined. Unique molecular identifiers were affixed to single, distinct cDNA molecules. TCRdb used MiXCR to reprocess the 5' RACE reads, holding one entry per CDR3 protein. The table records roughly 81,000 distinct CDR3 sequences, roughly 5.7% of them present only once. The CDR3 runs to 18 residues. V gave up 5 bases and J gave up 0 bases, with 20 bases separating them. The germline V gene encodes CDR1 SGHAT and CDR2 FQNNGV. The chain couples TRBV11-2 to TRBJ2-4; D is ambiguous. The material sequenced was whole blood. This TCR was sampled from an adult who was a healthcare worker with PCR-confirmed SARS-CoV-2 infection or an uninfected control (not recorded which). CDR3 sequence (DNA): TGTGCCAGCAGCCCCAACCTGGGATCTTTCGTAGCCAAAAACATTCAGTACTTC. Translated: CASSPNLGSFVAKNIQYF. The variable domain in full, completed from reference TRBV11-2 and TRBJ2-4, reads EAGVAQSPRYKIIEKRQSVAFWCNPISGHATLYWYQQILGQGPKLLIQFQNNGVVDDSQLPKDRFSAERLKGVDSTLKIQPAKLEDSAVYLCASSPNLGSFVAKNIQYFGAGTRLSVL.